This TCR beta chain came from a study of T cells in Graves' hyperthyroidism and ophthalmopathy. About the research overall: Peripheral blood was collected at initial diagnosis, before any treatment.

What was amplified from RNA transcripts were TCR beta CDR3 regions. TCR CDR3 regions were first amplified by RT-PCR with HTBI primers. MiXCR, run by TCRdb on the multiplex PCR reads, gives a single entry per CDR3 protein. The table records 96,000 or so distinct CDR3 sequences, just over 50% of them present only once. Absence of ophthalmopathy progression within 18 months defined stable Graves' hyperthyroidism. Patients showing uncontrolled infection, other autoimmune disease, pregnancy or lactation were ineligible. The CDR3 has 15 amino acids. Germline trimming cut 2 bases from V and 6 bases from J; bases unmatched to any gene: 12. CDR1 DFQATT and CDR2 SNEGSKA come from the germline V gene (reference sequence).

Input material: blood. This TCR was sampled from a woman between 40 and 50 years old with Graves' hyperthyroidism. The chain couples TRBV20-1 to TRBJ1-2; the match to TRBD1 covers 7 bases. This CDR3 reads CSARPTRDSYNGYTF. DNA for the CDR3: TGCAGTGCTAGACCGACCCGGGACAGCTATAATGGCTACACCTTC.